The 3 T cell receptor beta chains below all came from one sample that was sequenced in a study of OX40 agonist ivuxolimab in advanced cancers. Clones were read by immunoSEQ multiplex PCR, and TCRdb kept only the in-frame ones, dropping some. The sample lists tens of thousands of clones, 75% to 90% occurring once. The sample here was CD4+ or CD8+ T cells sorted from blood, taken in a trial of the OX40 agonist ivuxolimab. Receptor source: an adult with an advanced solid tumor such as melanoma, head and neck, liver or kidney cancer.

The chain employs TRBV9 and TRBJ2-7, with D hard to call. Germline CDR1 reads SGDLS; CDR2 reads YYNGEE. There are 12 residues in the CDR3. The V and J ends lost 0 bases and 6 bases respectively, with 7 bases between them. CDR3 DNA: TGTGCCAGCAGCGTAGAGTACGGCGAGCAGTACTTC. It is translated as CASSVEYGEQYF.

This chain joins TRBV28 and TRBJ1-2; a possible D gene is TRBD1 (5 bases). CDR3 size: 15 residues. Germline CDR1 reads MDHEN; CDR2 reads SYDVKM. V shed 3 bases and J shed 7 bases, with 18 bases lying between them. The chain's CDR3 is CASSFKGLARGGYTF. Here the CDR3 DNA reads TGTGCCAGCAGTTTTAAGGGACTGGCTAGGGGTGGCTACACCTTC.

This chain connects TRBV5-6 to TRBJ1-5; 9 bases agree with TRBD1. Trimming took 4 bases from V and 0 from J; bases not matched to a gene: 2. This CDR3 spans 15 amino acids. Germline CDR1 and CDR2: SGHDT and YYEEEE. This chain's CDR3 is CASSIQGASNQPQHF. The CDR3 region has the DNA TGTGCCAGCAGCATACAGGGGGCTAGCAATCAGCCCCAGCATTTT.